This note documents a single T cell receptor beta chain sequence. The sample holds many counts of this clonotype. Its specific antigen is unknown. No qualities accompany the bases; no much larger clone lies one base away. The data derive from a study of T cell repertoires in cytomegalovirus infection (dated by TCRdb to between 2017 and 2020). The study in broad terms: Donor HLA type was relevant to the analysis, because carriage of CMV infection together with the matching HLA type was indicated by public TCR beta signatures.

Data came from an Illumina HiSeq 1500. TCRdb reanalyzed the raw reads on its own, using fastp at Q25 for trimming and MiXCR for clone calling, and kept in-frame beta chains. One record per CDR3 amino acid sequence lists the most common genes and DNA. The sample includes approximately 500,000 distinct CDR3 sequences, with around 11% observed a single time. Approximately 10% of the sample belongs to the ten largest clones. Here is what the overall study found, with its caveats: In both this cohort and an independent cohort of 350 to 400 donors, the cumulative frequency of public TCR beta family members distinguished carriers of CMV infection plus the relevant HLA type. The ex vivo response was dominated by HLA-C-restricted CMV-specific TCR beta clonotypes, which also provided the single most frequent clonotype in two of eight donors.

This TCR was sampled from a human donor in good health (CMV status not recorded). Some clones in this sample may be carry-over from other donors' samples. What was sequenced was PBMCs.

The bases are TGCGCCAGCAGCTTGGACTCGACAGGGGGCCTTCAGAACACTGAAGCTTTCTTT. This encodes CASSLDSTGGLQNTEAFF. The V and J segments used are TRBV5-1 and TRBJ1-1; 10 of the junction bases match TRBD1. Sequences SGHRS (CDR1) and YFSETQ (CDR2) are obtained from the germline V gene. The germline V end is reduced by 0 bases and the J end by 1 base; junction bases left unmatched: 9. From the cysteine through the phenylalanine, the CDR3 covers 18 amino acids. Only CDR3 DNA is held: 54 bases, read in frame from base 1.